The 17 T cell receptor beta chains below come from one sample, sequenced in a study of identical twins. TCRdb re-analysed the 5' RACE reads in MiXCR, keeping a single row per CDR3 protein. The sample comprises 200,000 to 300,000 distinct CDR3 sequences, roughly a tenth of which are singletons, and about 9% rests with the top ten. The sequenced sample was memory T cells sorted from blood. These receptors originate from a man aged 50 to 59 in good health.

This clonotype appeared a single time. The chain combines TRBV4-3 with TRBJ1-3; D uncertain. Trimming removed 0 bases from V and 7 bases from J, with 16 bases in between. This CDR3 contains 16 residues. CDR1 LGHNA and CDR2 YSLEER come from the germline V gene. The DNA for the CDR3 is TGCGCCAGCAGCCAAGATAGGAGTGGCGCATCTAACACCATATATTTT. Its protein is CASSQDRSGASNTIYF.

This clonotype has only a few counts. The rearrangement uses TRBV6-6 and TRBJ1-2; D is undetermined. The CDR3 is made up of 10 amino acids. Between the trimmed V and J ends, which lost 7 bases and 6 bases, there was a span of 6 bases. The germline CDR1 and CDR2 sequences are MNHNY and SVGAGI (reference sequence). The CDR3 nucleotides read TGTGCCAGCAAAGGGAATGGCTACACCTTC. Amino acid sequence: CASKGNGYTF.

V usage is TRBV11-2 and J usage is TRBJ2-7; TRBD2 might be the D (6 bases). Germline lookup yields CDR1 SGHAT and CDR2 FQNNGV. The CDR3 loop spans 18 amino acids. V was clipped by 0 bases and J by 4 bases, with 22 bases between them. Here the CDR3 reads CASSLDLVGDSKIYEQYF. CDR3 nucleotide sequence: TGTGCCAGCAGCTTAGATCTCGTGGGGGACTCCAAAATATACGAGCAGTACTTC.

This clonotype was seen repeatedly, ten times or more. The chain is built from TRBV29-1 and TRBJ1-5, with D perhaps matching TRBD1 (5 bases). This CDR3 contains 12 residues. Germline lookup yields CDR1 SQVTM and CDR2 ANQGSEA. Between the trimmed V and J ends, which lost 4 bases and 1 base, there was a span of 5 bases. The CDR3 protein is CSVGGSNQPQHF. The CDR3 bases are TGCAGCGTTGGGGGGAGCAATCAGCCCCAGCATTTT.

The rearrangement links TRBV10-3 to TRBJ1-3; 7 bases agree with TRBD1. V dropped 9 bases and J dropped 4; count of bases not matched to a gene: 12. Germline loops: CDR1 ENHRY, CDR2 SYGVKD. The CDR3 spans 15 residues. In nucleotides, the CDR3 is TGTGCCATAACCCCAGACAGGGTGGGCGGAAACACCATATATTTT. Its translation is CAITPDRVGGNTIYF.

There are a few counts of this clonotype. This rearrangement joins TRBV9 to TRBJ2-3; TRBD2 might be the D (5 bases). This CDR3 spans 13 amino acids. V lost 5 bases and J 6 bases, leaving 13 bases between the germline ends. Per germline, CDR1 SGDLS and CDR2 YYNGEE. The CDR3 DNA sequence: TGTGCCAGCAGTTTAGGGTGGACTGATACGCAGTATTTT. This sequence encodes CASSLGWTDTQYF.

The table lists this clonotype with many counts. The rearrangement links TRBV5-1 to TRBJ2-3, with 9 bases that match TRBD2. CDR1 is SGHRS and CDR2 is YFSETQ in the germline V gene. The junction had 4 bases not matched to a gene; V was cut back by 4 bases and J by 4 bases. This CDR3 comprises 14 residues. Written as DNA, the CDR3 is TGCGCCAGCAGCCCTGAGCGGGGGGCAGATACGCAGTATTTT. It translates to CASSPERGADTQYF.

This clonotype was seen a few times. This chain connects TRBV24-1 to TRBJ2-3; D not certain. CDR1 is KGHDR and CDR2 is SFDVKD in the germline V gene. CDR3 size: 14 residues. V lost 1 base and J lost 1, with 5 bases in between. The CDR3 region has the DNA TGTGCCACCAGTGATTTAGGAGGCACAGATACGCAGTATTTT. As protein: CATSDLGGTDTQYF.

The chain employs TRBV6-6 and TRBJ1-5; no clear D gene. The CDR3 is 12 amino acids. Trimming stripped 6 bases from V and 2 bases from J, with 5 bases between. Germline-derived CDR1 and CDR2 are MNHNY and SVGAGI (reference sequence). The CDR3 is CASRSGNQPQHF. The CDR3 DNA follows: TGTGCCAGCAGATCTGGCAATCAGCCCCAGCATTTT.

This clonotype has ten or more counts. CDR3 protein: CASSRLAGSSDTQYF. Here the CDR3 DNA reads TGTGCCAGCAGCCGACTAGCGGGGTCCTCAGATACGCAGTATTTT. V gene TRBV7-2 combines with J gene TRBJ2-3; TRBD2 aligns across 11 bases. This CDR3 has 15 amino acids. The V segment lost 5 bases and the J segment 4 bases; nucleotides outside the gene matches: 5. Germline V CDR1 and CDR2: SGHTA, FQGNSA. Using reference TRBV7-2 and TRBJ2-3 for the parts outside the CDR3, the full variable domain is GAGVSQSPSNKVTEKGKDVELRCDPISGHTALYWYRQSLGQGLEFLIYFQGNSAPDKSGLPSDRFSAERTGGSVSTLTIQRTQQEDSAVYLCASSRLAGSSDTQYFGPGTRLTVL.

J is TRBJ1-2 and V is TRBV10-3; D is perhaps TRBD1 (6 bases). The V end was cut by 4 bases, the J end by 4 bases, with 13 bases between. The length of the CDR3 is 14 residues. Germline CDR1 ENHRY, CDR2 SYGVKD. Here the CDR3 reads CAISVGRGGYGYTF. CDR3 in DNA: TGTGCCATCAGTGTCGGCAGGGGAGGCTATGGCTACACCTTC.

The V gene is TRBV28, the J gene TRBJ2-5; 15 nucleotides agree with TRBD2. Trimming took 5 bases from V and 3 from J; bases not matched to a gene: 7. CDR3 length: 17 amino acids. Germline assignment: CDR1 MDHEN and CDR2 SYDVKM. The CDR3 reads CASSLRTSGGAKETQYF. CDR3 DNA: TGTGCCAGCAGTCTCAGGACTAGCGGGGGGGCAAAAGAGACCCAGTACTTC.

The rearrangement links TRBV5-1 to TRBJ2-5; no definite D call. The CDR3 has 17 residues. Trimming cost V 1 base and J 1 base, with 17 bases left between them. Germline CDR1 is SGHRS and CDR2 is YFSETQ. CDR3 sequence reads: CASSLFVGIPGQETQYF. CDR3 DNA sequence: TGCGCCAGCAGCTTGTTTGTAGGAATCCCTGGCCAAGAGACCCAGTACTTC.

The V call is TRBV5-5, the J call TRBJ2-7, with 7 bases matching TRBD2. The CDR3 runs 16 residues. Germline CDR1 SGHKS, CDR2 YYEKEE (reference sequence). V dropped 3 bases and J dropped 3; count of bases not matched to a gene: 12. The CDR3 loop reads CASSWEVSGIIYEQYF. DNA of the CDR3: TGTGCCAGCAGCTGGGAAGTGAGCGGGATCATCTACGAGCAGTACTTC.

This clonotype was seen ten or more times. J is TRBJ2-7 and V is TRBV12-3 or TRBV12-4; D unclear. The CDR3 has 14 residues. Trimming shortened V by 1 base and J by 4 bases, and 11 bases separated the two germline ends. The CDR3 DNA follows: TGTGCCAGCAGTTTAGTTACCGGGTCTTACGAGCAGTACTTC. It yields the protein CASSLVTGSYEQYF.

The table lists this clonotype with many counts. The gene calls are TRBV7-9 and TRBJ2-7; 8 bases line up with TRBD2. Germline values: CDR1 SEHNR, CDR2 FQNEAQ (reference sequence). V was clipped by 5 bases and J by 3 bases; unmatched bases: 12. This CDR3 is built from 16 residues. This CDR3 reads CASSLLPGGIDYEQYF. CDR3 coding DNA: TGTGCCAGCAGCCTACTACCGGGAGGGATCGACTACGAGCAGTACTTC.

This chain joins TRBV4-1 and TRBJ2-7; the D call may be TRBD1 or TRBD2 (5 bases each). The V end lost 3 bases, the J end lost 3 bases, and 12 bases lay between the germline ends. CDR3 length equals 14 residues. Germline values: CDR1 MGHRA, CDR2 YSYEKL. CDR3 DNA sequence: TGCGCCAGCAGCCATGGTGTGGGGGACTACGAGCAGTACTTC. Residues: CASSHGVGDYEQYF.